This T cell receptor (beta chain) derives from a study of spatial heterogeneity in lung cancer. Time point denoted: blood at routine non-recurrence follow-up after resection. Unsorted whole RNA from tumor, nontumor lung or frozen PBMC underwent sequencing. The germline CDR1 and CDR2 sequences are SGHVS and FNYEAQ. Trimming cost V 1 base and J 2 bases, with 9 bases left between them. This CDR3 is built from 15 residues. TCRdb reanalysed the 5' RACE reads using MiXCR and keeps one entry per CDR3 protein. Among around 110,000 distinct CDR3 sequences, 9.5% to 15% were seen once, and the ten largest hold 16%.

This sequence joins TRBV7-6 and TRBJ1-5; no clear D. This specimen was PBMCs, taken at follow-up. This clonotype originated in a male donor with early-stage non-small cell lung cancer. CDR3 in DNA: TGTGCCAGCAGCTTAGTGGGGTCTCGCAATCAGCCCCAGCATTTT. The encoded protein is CASSLVGSRNQPQHF.